These T cell receptor beta chains were read from a single sample in a study of PD-1 blockade in classical Hodgkin lymphoma. Measured with immunoSEQ multiplex PCR; TCRdb has only the in-frame clones, and not every one. The sample carries 40,000 to 60,000 clones, around 67% recorded once. Sequenced here: peripheral blood mononuclear cells (PBMCs), sampled before the second cycle of nivolumab. Receptors were obtained from a human donor with classical Hodgkin lymphoma. CDR3s include the opening cysteine and the closing phenylalanine or tryptophan. The order of the fields is V gene, clone size, J gene, D gene, CDR3 protein, CDR3 DNA. The D gene is left open where the match is weak. Clone size is stated in some rows and not others, as once, few, many or a class when expanded.

TRBV19	NA	TRBJ1-1	TRBD1	CASRGDEATGGLLNTEAFF	TGTGCCAGTAGGGGGGACGAAGCCACAGGGGGTCTACTGAACACTGAAGCTTTCTTT
TRBV19	NA	TRBJ2-7	NA	CASADRQPPYEQYF	TGTGCCAGTGCTGACCGGCAGCCGCCCTACGAGCAGTACTTC
TRBV7-3	once	TRBJ2-1	NA	CASSPVGGANNEQFF	TGTGCCAGCAGCCCCGTAGGGGGAGCCAACAATGAGCAGTTCTTC
TRBV18	NA	TRBJ2-4	NA	CASSPLVPSENIQYF	TGTGCCAGCTCCCCACTGGTGCCTAGTGAAAACATTCAGTACTTC
TRBV5-1	NA	TRBJ2-7	TRBD2	CASSLGVGLAGVSYEQYF	TGCGCCAGCAGCTTGGGGGTCGGACTAGCGGGAGTGTCCTACGAGCAGTACTTC
TRBV19	NA	TRBJ1-2	NA	CASSPRVLGYGYTF	TGTGCCAGTAGTCCCCGGGTGTTAGGCTATGGCTACACCTTC
TRBV27	once	TRBJ1-3	TRBD1	CASSSAGTGGFFGNTIYF	TGTGCCAGCAGTTCTGCCGGGACAGGGGGCTTTTTTGGAAACACCATATATTTT
TRBV7-9	NA	TRBJ1-5	TRBD1	CASSPGTENQPQHF	TGTGCCAGCAGCCCGGGGACAGAGAATCAGCCCCAGCATTTT
TRBV5-6	few	TRBJ2-2	NA	CASSLVGLTKGELFF	TGTGCCAGCAGCCTGGTGGGACTCACAAAGGGGGAGCTGTTTTTT
TRBV28	NA	TRBJ2-7	TRBD1	CASRPQTGTVEQYF	TGTGCCAGCAGACCACAGACAGGGACAGTCGAGCAGTACTTC
TRBV7-8	NA	TRBJ2-7	NA	CASSRLYEQYF	TGTGCCAGCAGCCGACTCTACGAGCAGTACTTC
TRBV6-5	NA	TRBJ2-7	TRBD1	CASSWTGVSHEQYF	TGTGCCAGCAGCTGGACAGGGGTAAGCCACGAGCAGTACTTC
TRBV7-9	NA	TRBJ1-3	NA	CASSLVPHRAGNTIYF	TGTGCCAGCAGCTTAGTCCCCCACAGGGCTGGAAACACCATATATTTT
TRBV30	NA	TRBJ2-7	NA	CAWSRWGGGDEQYF	TGTGCCTGGAGTCGATGGGGAGGAGGCGACGAGCAGTACTTC
TRBV25-1	NA	TRBJ1-2	NA	CASSELEGRGYTF	TGTGCCAGCAGTGAACTTGAGGGGAGGGGCTACACCTTC
TRBV19	NA	TRBJ2-7	TRBD2	CASSMKLAAHSPPYEQYF	TGTGCCAGTAGTATGAAACTAGCGGCCCATTCACCTCCCTACGAGCAGTACTTC
TRBV28	NA	TRBJ1-2	TRBD1	CASSTPGQGARGYTF	TGTGCCAGCAGTACCCCGGGACAGGGGGCGCGTGGCTACACCTTC
TRBV5-5	NA	TRBJ1-4	NA	CASSAYWGINEKLFF	TGTGCCAGCAGTGCCTACTGGGGGATTAATGAAAAACTGTTTTTT
TRBV6-1	once	TRBJ2-5	TRBD1	CASRTGANGETQYF	TGTGCCAGCAGAACAGGGGCGAACGGGGAGACCCAGTACTTC
TRBV28	NA	TRBJ1-5	NA	CASSFARGSNQPQHF	TGTGCCAGCAGTTTCGCCCGGGGGAGCAATCAGCCCCAGCATTTT
TRBV6-5	NA	TRBJ2-5	NA	CASSYSAGLIQETQYF	TGTGCCAGCAGTTACTCCGCGGGATTAATCCAAGAGACCCAGTACTTC
TRBV19	NA	TRBJ2-7	NA	CASSIGGRIYEQYF	TGTGCCAGTAGTATAGGTGGGAGGATCTACGAGCAGTACTTC
TRBV11-2	NA	TRBJ1-5	NA	CASSFPGSNQPQHF	TGTGCCAGCAGCTTTCCTGGTTCTAATCAGCCCCAGCATTTT
TRBV14	NA	TRBJ2-1	TRBD1	CASSQALQGYYNEQFF	TGTGCCAGCAGCCAAGCCTTACAGGGGTACTACAATGAGCAGTTCTTC
TRBV10-3	NA	TRBJ1-2	NA	CAVLWVGYGYTF	TGTGCCGTACTATGGGTAGGCTATGGCTACACCTTC
TRBV5-1	NA	TRBJ2-3	NA	CASSFRGGAADTQYF	TGCGCCAGCAGTTTCAGGGGGGGAGCGGCAGATACGCAGTATTTT
TRBV18	NA	TRBJ2-7	NA	CASSFGLEQYF	TGTGCCAGCTCATTTGGGCTCGAGCAGTACTTC
TRBV30	few	TRBJ1-2	NA	CAWSRPSTGYTF	TGTGCCTGGAGTCGTCCGAGTACCGGCTACACCTTC
TRBV19	many	TRBJ2-7	NA	CASSTGPYEQYF	TGTGCCAGTAGTACCGGCCCCTACGAGCAGTACTTC
TRBV30	NA	TRBJ2-1	NA	CASTGFFEQFF	TGTGCCTCGACGGGTTTTTTTGAGCAGTTCTTC
TRBV6-5	many	TRBJ1-1	TRBD1	CASSSSQGATEAFF	TGTGCCAGCAGTTCTTCTCAGGGGGCCACTGAAGCTTTCTTT
TRBV19	NA	TRBJ2-7	NA	CASSIRTRFYEQYF	TGTGCCAGTAGTATCCGCACCCGCTTCTACGAGCAGTACTTC
TRBV11-2	NA	TRBJ1-2	NA	CASSLSLSWSNYGYTF	TGTGCCAGCAGCTTATCGTTGAGCTGGAGTAACTATGGCTACACCTTC
TRBV19	NA	TRBJ2-1	NA	CASSPLLEGNEQFF	TGTGCCAGTAGTCCCCTATTAGAGGGGAATGAGCAGTTCTTC
TRBV7-3	NA	TRBJ2-1	TRBD2	CASSLKGTSDTGSYEQFF	TGTGCCAGCAGCTTAAAAGGGACTAGCGACACGGGAAGCTATGAGCAGTTCTTC
TRBV19	NA	TRBJ2-5	NA	CASSLQGETQYF	TGTGCCAGTAGTTTGCAGGGAGAGACCCAGTACTTC
TRBV6-1	NA	TRBJ2-1	NA	CASSIRDWGSEQFF	TGTGCCAGCAGTATCCGGGACTGGGGAAGTGAGCAGTTCTTC
TRBV28	NA	TRBJ2-1	TRBD2	CASSLSGSSYNEQFF	TGTGCCAGCAGTTTGAGCGGGAGCTCCTACAATGAGCAGTTCTTC
TRBV7-8	NA	TRBJ1-1	NA	CASSLRGSNTEAFF	TGTGCCAGCAGCTTAAGGGGGTCGAACACTGAAGCTTTCTTT
TRBV6-5	once	TRBJ1-1	NA	CASSYFDPRTHEAFF	TGTGCCAGCAGTTACTTTGATCCGAGGACGCATGAAGCTTTCTTT
TRBV29-1	NA	TRBJ1-4	NA	CSARGGGDGEKLFF	TGCAGCGCCCGAGGGGGAGGGGATGGTGAAAAACTGTTTTTT
TRBV4-2	NA	TRBJ2-1	NA	CASSQGDWRSQGSYNEQFF	TGTGCCAGCAGCCAAGGGGATTGGCGGTCCCAGGGATCCTACAATGAGCAGTTCTTC
TRBV28	medium-sized	TRBJ1-2	TRBD1	CASSLRDRDGYTF	TGTGCCAGCAGTTTAAGGGACAGGGATGGCTACACCTTC
TRBV19	NA	TRBJ2-5	TRBD1	CASRITGGETQYF	TGTGCCAGTAGAATCACAGGGGGAGAGACCCAGTACTTC
TRBV7-2	NA	TRBJ2-7	NA	CASSLALGNYEQYF	TGTGCCAGCAGCTTAGCGCTGGGGAACTACGAGCAGTACTTC
TRBV6-5	NA	TRBJ2-3	NA	CASSYSRPGDTQYF	TGTGCCAGCAGTTACTCTCGACCCGGAGATACGCAGTATTTT